The clone carrying this T cell receptor (beta chain) occurred a few times. Its antigen is undetermined. This record comes from a study of T cells in Graves' hyperthyroidism and ophthalmopathy. Study as a whole: Staff took peripheral blood when the initial diagnosis was made, before any treatment began. Whole-study findings and limits: For ophthalmopathy, model prediction preceded onset by a median around 7 months.

Graves' hyperthyroidism is called stable when ophthalmopathy does not progress within 18 months. TCR beta CDR3 regions were amplified from RNA transcripts. The primer set for the first-round RT-PCR of the TCR CDR3 was HTBI. TCRdb ran MiXCR on the multiplex PCR reads and lists one entry per CDR3 protein. The profile shows around 210,000 distinct CDR3 sequences, roughly a sixth of them singletons. Sample: blood. The sequence was collected from a woman in her 50s with Graves' hyperthyroidism.

CDR3 sequence: CASSQVLRETQYF. The CDR3, as DNA: TGTGCCAGCAGCCAAGTCCTTCGGGAGACCCAGTACTTC. The rearrangement uses TRBV14 and TRBJ2-5; D ambiguous. Per the germline V gene, CDR1 is SGHDN and CDR2 is FVKESK. Trimming removed 1 base at V and 5 bases at J, with 8 bases between. This CDR3 is 13 amino acids long.